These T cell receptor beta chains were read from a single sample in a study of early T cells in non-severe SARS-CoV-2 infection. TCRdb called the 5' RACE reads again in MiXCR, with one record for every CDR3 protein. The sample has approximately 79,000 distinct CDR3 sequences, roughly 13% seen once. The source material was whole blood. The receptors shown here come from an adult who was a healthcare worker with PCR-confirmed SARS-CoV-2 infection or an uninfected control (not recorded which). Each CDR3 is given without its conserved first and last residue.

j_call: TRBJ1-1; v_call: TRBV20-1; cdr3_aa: SARLAGQNTEAF
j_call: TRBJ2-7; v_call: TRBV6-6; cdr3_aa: ASSYAPGLADTAYEQY
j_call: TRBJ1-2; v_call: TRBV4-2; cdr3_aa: ASSQELILGGYT
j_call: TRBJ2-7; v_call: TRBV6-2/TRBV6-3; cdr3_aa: ASSDPGLAYEQY
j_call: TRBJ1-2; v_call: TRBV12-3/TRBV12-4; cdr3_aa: ASSTRDRTNYGYT
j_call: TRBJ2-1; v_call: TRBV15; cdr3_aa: ATSRDPGAGRNEQF
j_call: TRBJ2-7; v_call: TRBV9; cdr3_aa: ASSVEGGAYEQY
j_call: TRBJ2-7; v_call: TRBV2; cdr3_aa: ASSGGQGPYEQY
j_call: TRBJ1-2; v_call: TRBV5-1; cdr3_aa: ASSLSGQGTDGYT
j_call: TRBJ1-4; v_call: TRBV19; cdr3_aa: ASSMGGSPGGLF
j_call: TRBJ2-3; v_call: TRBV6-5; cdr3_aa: ASSSPSSSTDTQY
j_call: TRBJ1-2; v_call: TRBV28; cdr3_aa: ASSLPGGRNGYT
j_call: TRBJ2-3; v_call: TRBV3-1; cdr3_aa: ASSRGPWHREGTDTQY
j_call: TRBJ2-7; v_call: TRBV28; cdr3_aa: ASSFGGTYEQY
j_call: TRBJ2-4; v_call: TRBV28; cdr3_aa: ASSLDGYPAKNIQY
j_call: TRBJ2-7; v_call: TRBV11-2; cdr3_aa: ASSSWGEQY
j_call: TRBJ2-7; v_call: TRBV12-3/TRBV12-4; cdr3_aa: ASSPQREGPKTYEQY
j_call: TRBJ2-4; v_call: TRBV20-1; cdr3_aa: SAGGLADKNIQY
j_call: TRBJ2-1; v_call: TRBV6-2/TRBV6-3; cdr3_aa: ASSYRLAGGNEQF